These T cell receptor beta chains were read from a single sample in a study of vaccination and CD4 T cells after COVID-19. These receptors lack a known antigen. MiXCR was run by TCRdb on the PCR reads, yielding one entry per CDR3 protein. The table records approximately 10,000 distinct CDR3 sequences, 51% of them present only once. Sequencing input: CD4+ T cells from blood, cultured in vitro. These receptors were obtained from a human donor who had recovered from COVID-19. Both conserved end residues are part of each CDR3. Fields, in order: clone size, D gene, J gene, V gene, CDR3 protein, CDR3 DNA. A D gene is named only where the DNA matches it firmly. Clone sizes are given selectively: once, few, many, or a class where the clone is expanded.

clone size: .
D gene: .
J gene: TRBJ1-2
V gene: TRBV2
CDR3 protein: CATQRVNYGYTF
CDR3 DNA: TGTGCCACCCAGAGGGTTAACTATGGCTACACCTTC

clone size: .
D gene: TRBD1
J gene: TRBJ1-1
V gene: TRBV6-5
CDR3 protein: CASSYATGGMRTEAFF
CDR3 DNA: TGTGCCAGCAGTTACGCCACAGGGGGCATGAGGACTGAAGCTTTCTTT

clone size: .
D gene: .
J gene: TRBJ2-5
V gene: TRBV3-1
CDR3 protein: CASSQDTWRALQETQYF
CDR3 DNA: TGTGCCAGCAGCCAAGATACGTGGAGGGCATTACAAGAGACCCAGTACTTC

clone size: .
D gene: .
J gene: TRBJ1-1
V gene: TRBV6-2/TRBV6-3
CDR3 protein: CASSPTGSSMNTEAFF
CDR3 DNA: TGTGCCAGCAGCCCTACGGGCAGCAGCATGAACACTGAAGCTTTCTTT

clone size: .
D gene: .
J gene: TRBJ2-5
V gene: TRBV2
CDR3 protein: CASRGRGRETQYF
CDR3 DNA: TGTGCCAGCAGGGGAAGGGGTCGGGAGACCCAGTACTTC

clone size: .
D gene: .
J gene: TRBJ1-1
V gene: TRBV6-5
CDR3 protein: CASSSVRNMNTEAFF
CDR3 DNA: TGTGCCAGCAGTTCCGTTCGCAACATGAACACTGAAGCTTTCTTT

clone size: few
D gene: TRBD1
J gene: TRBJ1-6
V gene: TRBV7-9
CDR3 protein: CASSAPGTGRSPLHF
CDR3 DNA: TGTGCCAGCAGCGCGCCCGGGACAGGGCGCTCACCCCTCCACTTT

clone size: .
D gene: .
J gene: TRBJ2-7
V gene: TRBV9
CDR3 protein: CASSAGATGASYEQYF
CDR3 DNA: TGTGCCAGCAGCGCAGGGGCCACAGGTGCGTCCTACGAGCAGTACTTC

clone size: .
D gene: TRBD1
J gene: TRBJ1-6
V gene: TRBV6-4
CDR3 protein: CASTRRDRGTWISPLHF
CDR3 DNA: TGTGCCAGCACACGACGGGACAGGGGAACTTGGATTTCACCCCTCCACTTT

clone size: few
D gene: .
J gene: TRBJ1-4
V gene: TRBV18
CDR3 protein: CASSRDTNEKLFF
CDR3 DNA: TGTGCCAGCTCAAGGGACACAAATGAAAAACTGTTTTTT

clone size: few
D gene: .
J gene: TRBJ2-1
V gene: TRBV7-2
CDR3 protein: CASRLDGGREVGNEQFF
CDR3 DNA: TGTGCCAGCAGACTTGATGGGGGCAGGGAAGTAGGCAATGAGCAGTTCTTC

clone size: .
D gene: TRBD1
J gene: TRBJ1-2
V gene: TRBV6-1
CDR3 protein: CASSEGQAPYGYTF
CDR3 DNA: TGTGCCAGCAGCGAGGGACAGGCGCCCTATGGCTACACCTTC

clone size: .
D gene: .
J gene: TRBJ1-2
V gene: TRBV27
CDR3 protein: CARVLEGGYGYTF
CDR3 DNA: TGTGCTAGAGTTTTGGAAGGGGGCTATGGCTACACCTTC

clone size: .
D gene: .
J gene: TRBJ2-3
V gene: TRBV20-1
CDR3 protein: CSATSGQLDFADTQYF
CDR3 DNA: TGCAGTGCCACTTCCGGGCAGCTCGATTTCGCAGATACGCAGTATTTT

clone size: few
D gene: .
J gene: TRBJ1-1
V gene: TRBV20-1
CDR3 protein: CSARDLQGRLNTEAFF
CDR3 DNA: TGCAGTGCTAGAGATTTGCAGGGGAGGTTAAACACTGAAGCTTTCTTT

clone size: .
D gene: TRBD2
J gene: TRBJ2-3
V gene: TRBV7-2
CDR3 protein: CASSSRRGGSRDTQYF
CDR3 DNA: TGTGCCAGCAGCTCAAGACGGGGGGGGAGCAGAGATACGCAGTATTTT

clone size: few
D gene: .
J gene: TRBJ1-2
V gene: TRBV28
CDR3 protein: CASSRPGRGIYGYTF
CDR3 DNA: TGTGCCAGCAGTCGTCCGGGACGAGGGATCTATGGCTACACCTTC

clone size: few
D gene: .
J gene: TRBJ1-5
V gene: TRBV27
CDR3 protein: CASSVGGVMRDNRNQPQHF
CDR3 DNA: TGTGCCAGCAGTGTTGGGGGAGTGATGAGGGACAACCGCAATCAGCCCCAGCATTTT

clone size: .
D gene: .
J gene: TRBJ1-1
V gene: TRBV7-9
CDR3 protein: CASSHPQNRAEAFF
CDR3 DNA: TGTGCCAGCAGCCACCCCCAGAACAGGGCTGAAGCTTTCTTT

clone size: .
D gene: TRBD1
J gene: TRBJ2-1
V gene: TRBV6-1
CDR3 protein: CASTNDRGLNEQFF
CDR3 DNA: TGTGCCAGCACTAATGACAGGGGGCTAAATGAGCAGTTCTTC

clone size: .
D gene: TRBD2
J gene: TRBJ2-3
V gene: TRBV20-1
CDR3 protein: CSVPSGGANTDTQYF
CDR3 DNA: TGCAGTGTTCCATCCGGGGGGGCCAACACAGATACGCAGTATTTT

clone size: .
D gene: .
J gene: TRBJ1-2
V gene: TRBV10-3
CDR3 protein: CAISESPPAYGYTF
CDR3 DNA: TGTGCCATCAGTGAGTCCCCCCCCGCCTATGGCTACACCTTC

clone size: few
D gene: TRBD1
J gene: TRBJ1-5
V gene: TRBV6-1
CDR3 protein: CASSPRLSGQVNQPQHF
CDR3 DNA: TGTGCCAGCAGTCCCCGCCTCAGCGGACAGGTGAATCAGCCCCAGCATTTT

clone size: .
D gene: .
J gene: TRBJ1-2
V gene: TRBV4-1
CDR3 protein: CASSPLASGTANYGYTF
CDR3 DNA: TGCGCCAGCAGCCCCCTCGCCTCGGGGACGGCAAACTATGGCTACACCTTC

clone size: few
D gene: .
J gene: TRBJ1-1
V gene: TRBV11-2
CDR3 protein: CASSFSGGTTEAFF
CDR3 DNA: TGTGCCAGCAGCTTTTCGGGCGGGACAACTGAAGCTTTCTTT

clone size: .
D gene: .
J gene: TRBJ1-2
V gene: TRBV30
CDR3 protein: CAWRKGGYTF
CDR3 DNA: TGTGCCTGGAGAAAAGGCGGCTACACCTTC

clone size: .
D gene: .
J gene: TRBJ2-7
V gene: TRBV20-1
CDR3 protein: CSASGFGKNEQYF
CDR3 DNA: TGCAGTGCTTCTGGTTTCGGAAAGAACGAGCAGTACTTC

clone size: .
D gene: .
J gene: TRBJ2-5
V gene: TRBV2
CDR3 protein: CASRPRRLVEETQYF
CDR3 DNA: TGTGCCAGCAGGCCTCGAAGACTAGTTGAAGAGACCCAGTACTTC

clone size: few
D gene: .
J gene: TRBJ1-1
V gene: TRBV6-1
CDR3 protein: CASSESQNTEAFF
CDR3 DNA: TGTGCCAGCAGTGAGAGTCAGAACACTGAAGCTTTCTTT

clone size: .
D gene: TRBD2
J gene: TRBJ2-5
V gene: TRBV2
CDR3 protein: CASSQRGVPGAETQYF
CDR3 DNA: TGTGCCAGCTCCCAGCGGGGGGTCCCGGGGGCCGAGACCCAGTACTTC

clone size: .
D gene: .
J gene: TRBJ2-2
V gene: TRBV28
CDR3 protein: CASSPGVRTGELFF
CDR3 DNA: TGTGCCAGCAGTCCTGGAGTGCGAACCGGGGAGCTGTTTTTT

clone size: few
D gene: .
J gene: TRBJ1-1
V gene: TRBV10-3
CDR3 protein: CATSNMNTEAFF
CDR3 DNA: TGTGCCACCAGTAACATGAACACTGAAGCTTTCTTT

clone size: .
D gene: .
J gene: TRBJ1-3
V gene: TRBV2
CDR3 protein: CASSHQGPRTGNTIYF
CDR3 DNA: TGTGCCAGCAGCCATCAGGGGCCACGGACGGGAAACACCATATATTTT

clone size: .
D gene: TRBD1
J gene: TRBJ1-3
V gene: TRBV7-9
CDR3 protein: CASSPGDRSKSGNTIYF
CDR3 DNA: TGTGCCAGCAGCCCCGGGGACAGGTCGAAATCTGGAAACACCATATATTTT

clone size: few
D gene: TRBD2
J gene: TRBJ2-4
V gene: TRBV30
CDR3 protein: CAWSGIWLAGGKNIQYF
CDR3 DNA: TGTGCCTGGAGTGGGATTTGGCTAGCGGGGGGCAAAAACATTCAGTACTTC

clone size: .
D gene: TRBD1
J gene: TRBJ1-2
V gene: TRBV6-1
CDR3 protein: CASSAKGGEASYGYTF
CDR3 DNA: TGTGCCAGCAGTGCAAAAGGGGGCGAGGCTTCCTATGGCTACACCTTC

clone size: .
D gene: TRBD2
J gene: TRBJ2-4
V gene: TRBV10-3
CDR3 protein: CASSYSAGGVAKNIQYF
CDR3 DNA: TGTGCCAGCAGTTACTCGGCGGGAGGGGTGGCCAAAAACATTCAGTACTTC

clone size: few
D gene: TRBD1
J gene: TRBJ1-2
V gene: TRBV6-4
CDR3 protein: CASSRTGSYGYTF
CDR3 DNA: TGTGCCAGCAGTCGGACAGGGTCCTATGGCTACACCTTC

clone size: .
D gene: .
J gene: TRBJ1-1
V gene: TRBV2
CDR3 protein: CAGSEGGTEAFF
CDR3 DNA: TGTGCCGGCAGTGAAGGGGGCACTGAAGCTTTCTTT

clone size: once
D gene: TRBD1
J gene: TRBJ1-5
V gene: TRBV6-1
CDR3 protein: CASSPHWTGLLDQPQHF
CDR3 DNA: TGTGCCAGCAGTCCCCATTGGACAGGGCTTTTGGATCAGCCCCAGCATTTT

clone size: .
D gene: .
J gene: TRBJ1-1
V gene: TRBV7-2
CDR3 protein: CASSLQGVNTEAFF
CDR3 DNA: TGTGCCAGCAGCTTACAAGGAGTGAACACTGAAGCTTTCTTT

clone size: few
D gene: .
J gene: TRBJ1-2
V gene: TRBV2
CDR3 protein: CASSMEGSMGGYTF
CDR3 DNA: TGTGCCAGCAGTATGGAGGGGTCGATGGGTGGCTACACCTTC

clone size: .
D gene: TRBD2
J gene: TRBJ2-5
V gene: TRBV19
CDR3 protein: CASSIRTSGGLETQYF
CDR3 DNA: TGTGCCAGTAGTATCCGGACTAGCGGGGGGTTAGAGACCCAGTACTTC

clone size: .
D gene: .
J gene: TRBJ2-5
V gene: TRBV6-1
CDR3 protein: CASSGTGAEETQYF
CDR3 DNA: TGTGCCAGCAGCGGGACGGGGGCGGAGGAGACCCAGTACTTC

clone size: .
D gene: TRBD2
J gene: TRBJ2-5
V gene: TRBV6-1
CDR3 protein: CASSGRTSGVFETQYF
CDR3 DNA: TGTGCCAGCAGTGGCCGGACTAGCGGGGTGTTTGAGACCCAGTACTTC

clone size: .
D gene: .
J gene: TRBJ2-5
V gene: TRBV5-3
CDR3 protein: CASSLVVGGRETQYF
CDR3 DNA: TGTGCCAGTTCCCTTGTAGTGGGGGGACGAGAGACCCAGTACTTC

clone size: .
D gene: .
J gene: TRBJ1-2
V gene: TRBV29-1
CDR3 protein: CSGGPDGSYGYTF
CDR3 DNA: TGCAGCGGGGGCCCCGACGGGTCCTATGGCTACACCTTC

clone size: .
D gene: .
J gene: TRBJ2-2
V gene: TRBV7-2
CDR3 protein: CASSEWSGANTGELFF
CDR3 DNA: TGTGCCAGCAGCGAATGGAGCGGAGCGAACACCGGGGAGCTGTTTTTT

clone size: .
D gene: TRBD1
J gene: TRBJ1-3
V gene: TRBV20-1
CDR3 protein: CSARTGARNTIYF
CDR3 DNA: TGCAGTGCTAGGACAGGGGCCAGAAACACCATATATTTT

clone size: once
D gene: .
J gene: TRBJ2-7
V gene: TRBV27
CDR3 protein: CASSLLAGARYEQYF
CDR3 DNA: TGTGCCAGCAGTTTACTCGCGGGGGCGAGATACGAGCAGTACTTC